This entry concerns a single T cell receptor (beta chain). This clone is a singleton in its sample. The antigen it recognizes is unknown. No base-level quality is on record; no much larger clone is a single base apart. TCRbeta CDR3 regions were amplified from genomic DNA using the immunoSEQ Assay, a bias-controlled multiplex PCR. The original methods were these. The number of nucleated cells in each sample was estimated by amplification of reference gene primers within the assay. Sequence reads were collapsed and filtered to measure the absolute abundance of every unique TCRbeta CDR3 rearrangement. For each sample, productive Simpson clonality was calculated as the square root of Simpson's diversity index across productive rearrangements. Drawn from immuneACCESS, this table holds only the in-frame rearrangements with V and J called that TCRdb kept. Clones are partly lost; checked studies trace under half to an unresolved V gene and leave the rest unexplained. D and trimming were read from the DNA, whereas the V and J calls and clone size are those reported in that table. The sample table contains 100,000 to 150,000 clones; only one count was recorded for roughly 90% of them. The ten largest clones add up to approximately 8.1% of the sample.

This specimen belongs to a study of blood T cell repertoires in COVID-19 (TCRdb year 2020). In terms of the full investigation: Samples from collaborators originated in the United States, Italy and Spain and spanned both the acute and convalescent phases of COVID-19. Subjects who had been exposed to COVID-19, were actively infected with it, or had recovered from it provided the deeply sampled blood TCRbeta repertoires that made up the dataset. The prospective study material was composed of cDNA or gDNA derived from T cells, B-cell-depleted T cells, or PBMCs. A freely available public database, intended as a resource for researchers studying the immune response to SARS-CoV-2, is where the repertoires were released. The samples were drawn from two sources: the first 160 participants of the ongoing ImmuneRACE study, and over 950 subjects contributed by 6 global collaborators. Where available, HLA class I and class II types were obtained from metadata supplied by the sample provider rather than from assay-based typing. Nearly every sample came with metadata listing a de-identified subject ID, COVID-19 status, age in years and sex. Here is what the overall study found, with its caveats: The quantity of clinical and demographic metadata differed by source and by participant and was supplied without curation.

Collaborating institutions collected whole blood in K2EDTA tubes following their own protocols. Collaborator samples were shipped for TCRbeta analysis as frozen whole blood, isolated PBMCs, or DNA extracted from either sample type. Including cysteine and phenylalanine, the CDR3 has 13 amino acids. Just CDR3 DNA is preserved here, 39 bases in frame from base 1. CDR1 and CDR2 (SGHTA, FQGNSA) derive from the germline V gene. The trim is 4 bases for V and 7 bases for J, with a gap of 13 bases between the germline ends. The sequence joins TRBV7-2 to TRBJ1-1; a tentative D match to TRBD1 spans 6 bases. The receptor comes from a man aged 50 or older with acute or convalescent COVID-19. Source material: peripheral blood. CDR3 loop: CASSYRGGDEAFF. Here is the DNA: TGTGCCAGCAGCTACCGTGGGGGCGATGAAGCTTTCTTT.